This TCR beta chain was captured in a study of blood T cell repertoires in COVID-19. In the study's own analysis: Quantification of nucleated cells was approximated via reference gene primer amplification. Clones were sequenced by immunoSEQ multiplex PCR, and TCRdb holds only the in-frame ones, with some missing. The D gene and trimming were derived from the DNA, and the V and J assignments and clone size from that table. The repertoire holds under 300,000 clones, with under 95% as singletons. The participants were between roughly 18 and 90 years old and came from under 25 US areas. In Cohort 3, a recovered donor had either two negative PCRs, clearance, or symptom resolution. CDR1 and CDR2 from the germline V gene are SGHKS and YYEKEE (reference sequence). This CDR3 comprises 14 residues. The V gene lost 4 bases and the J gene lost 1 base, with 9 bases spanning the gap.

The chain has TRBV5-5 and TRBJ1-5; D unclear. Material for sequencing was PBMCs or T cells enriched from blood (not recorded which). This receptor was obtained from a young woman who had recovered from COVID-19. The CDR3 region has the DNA TGTGCCAGCAGCCCAGCTAGCAGCAATCAGCCCCAGCATTTT. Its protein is CASSPASSNQPQHF.